Listed here are 32 T cell receptor beta chains from one sample, sequenced in a study of shared clonotypes between healthy human individuals. Only CD45RO-negative cells positively selected for CCR7 counted as naive CD8 cells, so terminally differentiated effector memory CD45RA+ cells were excluded. TCRdb's table, derived via immunoSEQ multiplex PCR, lists solely in-frame clones and lacks some. The sample has roughly 2 million clones; just under 95% are singletons. Sequences were obtained from naive CD8+ T cells sorted from blood. These receptors were taken from a man younger than 30 in good health.

The chain carries TRBV5-1 and TRBJ1-2; the match to TRBD1 covers 10 bases. V was pared by 4 bases and J by 6 bases, with 3 bases of the junction left unmatched. Germline CDR1 and CDR2: SGHRS and YFSETQ. The CDR3 length is 13 residues. CDR3 amino acids: CASSPGTGDGYTF. The CDR3 coding sequence is TGCGCCAGCAGCCCCGGGACAGGGGATGGCTACACCTTC.

This chain uses TRBV6-1 with TRBJ2-3; D not resolved. The CDR3 contains 17 residues. Germline-derived CDR1 and CDR2 are MNHNS and SASEGT. V dropped 2 bases and J dropped 6 bases, with 21 bases sitting between them. The CDR3 DNA reads TGTGCCAGCAGTGAATGGGATAGCTCGGTAGTCGCGGATACGCAGTATTTT. Protein product: CASSEWDSSVVADTQYF.

The chain employs TRBV27 and TRBJ2-1; 9 bases map to TRBD2. Losses at the gene ends were 2 bases for V and 8 bases for J; bases not matched to a gene: 10. CDR3 length: 16 residues. Germline V gene sequence: CDR1 MNHEY, CDR2 SMNVEV (reference sequence). CDR3 sequence (DNA): TGTGCCAGCAGTTTAAGGCCTAGCGGGGTCAGTGATGAGCAGTTCTTC. Its protein product is CASSLRPSGVSDEQFF.

The rearrangement uses TRBV13 and TRBJ1-1; 8 nucleotides align to TRBD1. The germline CDR1 and CDR2 sequences are PRHDT and FYEKMQ (reference sequence). Unmatched junction bases numbered 6, after V lost 5 bases and J lost 1 base. The CDR3 is 15 amino acids. The CDR3 DNA reads TGTGCCAGCAGCCCCTGGGGGACAGGGAACACTGAAGCTTTCTTT. This sequence encodes CASSPWGTGNTEAFF.

The V gene is TRBV4-3, the J gene TRBJ1-5, with TRBD1 matching 8 bases. This CDR3 has 15 residues. V shed 4 bases, J shed 1 base, and the junction held 3 bases outside the gene matches. Germline lookup yields CDR1 LGHNA and CDR2 YSLEER. The CDR3 is CASSPDRESNQPQHF. The CDR3 DNA follows: TGCGCCAGCAGCCCGGACAGGGAGAGCAATCAGCCCCAGCATTTT.

In regard to this clone: Within the sample, other DNA sequences also encode this same CDR3. The rearrangement uses TRBV30 and TRBJ2-1; 12 positions agree with TRBD2. The germline V gene has CDR1 GTSNPN and CDR2 SVGIG (reference sequence). V dropped 1 base and J dropped 7; count of bases not matched to a gene: 2. The CDR3 is 14 residues long. The CDR3 protein is CAWSGLAGANEQFF. The CDR3 DNA follows: TGTGCCTGGAGTGGACTAGCGGGGGCTAATGAGCAGTTCTTC. The full variable domain, with the rest looked up from reference TRBV30 and TRBJ2-1, is SQTIHQWPATLVQPVGSPLSLECTVEGTSNPNLYWYRQAAGRGLQLLFYSVGIGQISSEVPQNLSASRPQDRQFILSSKKLLLSDSGFYLCAWSGLAGANEQFFGPGTRLTVL.

The chain employs TRBV13 and TRBJ2-2, with D possibly TRBD2 on 5 matching bases. The V gene's germline CDR1 is PRHDT and CDR2 FYEKMQ (reference sequence). Trimming took off 0 bases at V and 3 bases at J, with 14 bases between the two ends. CDR3 length: 17 residues. The CDR3 DNA reads as TGTGCCAGCAGCTTAGGAAGAGGGCGCATCGACACCGGGGAGCTGTTTTTT. The encoded protein is CASSLGRGRIDTGELFF.

The chain employs TRBV6-5 and TRBJ2-7; a weak D match, TRBD2 (6 bases). CDR1 and CDR2 (germline): MNHEY, SVGAGI. The CDR3 contains 13 residues. The V end lost 8 bases, the J end lost 1 base, and 12 bases lay between the germline ends. The chain's CDR3 is CASGGSGSYEQYF. Here the CDR3 DNA reads TGTGCCAGCGGAGGTAGCGGATCCTACGAGCAGTACTTC.

V is TRBV29-1 and J is TRBJ2-7; D gene ambiguous. V gave up 6 bases and J gave up 3 bases, with 12 bases separating them. Germline loops: CDR1 SQVTM, CDR2 ANQGSEA. The CDR3 covers 12 residues. This CDR3 is CSVKGIGYEQYF. CDR3 nucleotides: TGCAGCGTGAAGGGTATCGGCTACGAGCAGTACTTC.

The CDR3 sequence is CASSLSRAGDNYGYTF. The CDR3, as DNA: TGTGCCAGCAGCTTGAGCAGGGCAGGGGATAACTATGGCTACACCTTC. The rearrangement joins TRBV5-5 to TRBJ1-2; D possibly corresponds to TRBD1 (6 bases). CDR1 is SGHKS and CDR2 is YYEKEE in the germline V gene (reference sequence). The V and J ends lost 1 base and 1 base respectively, with 14 bases between them. The CDR3 sequence is 16 residues long.

CDR3 nucleotides: TGCGCCAGCAGCCACGAGGGACAGCCCCAGCATTTT. This codes for CASSHEGQPQHF. The V call is TRBV4-1, the J call TRBJ1-5; no definite D call. The CDR3 is made up of 12 amino acids. Germline V gives CDR1 MGHRA, CDR2 YSYEKL. Between the trimmed V and J ends, which lost 3 bases and 7 bases, there was a span of 7 bases.

J is TRBJ2-7 and V is TRBV6-1, with D hard to call. The length of the CDR3 is 13 residues. CDR1 is MNHNS, CDR2 SASEGT, per germline. Trimming removed 8 bases from V and 2 bases from J, with 13 bases in between. The CDR3 nucleotides read TGTGCCAGCCGCACTTATAGTACCTACGAGCAGTACTTC. It is translated as CASRTYSTYEQYF.

The chain employs TRBV27 and TRBJ1-6; D perhaps matches TRBD1 (6 bases). Germline CDR1 reads MNHEY; CDR2 reads SMNVEV (reference sequence). Trimming stripped 7 bases from V and 6 bases from J, with 19 bases between. CDR3 size: 16 residues. The CDR3 coding sequence is TGTGCCAGCACTATGATTTCGGTCAGGGGTAATTCACCCCTCCACTTT. Protein: CASTMISVRGNSPLHF.

The genes are TRBV28 and TRBJ1-2; TRBD1 is a possible D gene (6 bases). Trimming removed 5 bases from V and 3 bases from J, with 10 bases in between. Germline values: CDR1 MDHEN, CDR2 SYDVKM. The CDR3 runs 13 residues. The CDR3 loop is CASSQQGYYGYTF. In DNA, the CDR3 is TGTGCCAGCAGTCAACAGGGTTACTATGGCTACACCTTC.

Only one count was recorded for this clone. This CDR3 is also generated by other DNA sequences in the sample. This rearrangement joins TRBV7-8 to TRBJ2-7; D gene ambiguous. Germline-derived CDR1 and CDR2 are SGHVS and FQNEAQ. Trimming took 0 bases from V and 2 from J, leaving 5 bases between them. This CDR3 is built from 13 residues. The CDR3 nucleotides read TGTGCCAGCAGCTTAGCTCTGGCCTACGAGCAGTACTTC. It is translated as CASSLALAYEQYF. Variable domain in full (rest from reference TRBV7-8 and TRBJ2-7): GAGVSQSPRYKVAKRGQDVALRCDPISGHVSLFWYQQALGQGPEFLTYFQNEAQLDKSGLPSDRFFAERPEGSVSTLKIQRTQQEDSAVYLCASSLALAYEQYFGPGTRLTVT.

V and J are TRBV16 and TRBJ1-6; D is perhaps TRBD1 (5 bases). CDR1 is KGHSY, CDR2 FQNENV, per germline. Trimming removed 0 bases from V and 7 bases from J, with 7 bases in between. This CDR3 region has 14 residues. The CDR3 here is CASSQSAGNSPLHF. The CDR3 DNA reads TGTGCCAGCAGCCAATCGGCAGGGAATTCACCCCTCCACTTT.

This chain uses TRBV19 with TRBJ2-7, with D unresolved. The CDR3 spans 15 residues. V was cut by 5 bases and J by 5 bases, with 19 bases left in between. Germline loops: CDR1 LNHDA, CDR2 SQIVND (reference sequence). CDR3: CASSSYPAEGDEQYF. In DNA, the CDR3 is TGTGCCAGTAGTTCTTACCCGGCCGAAGGTGACGAGCAGTACTTC.

The rearrangement uses TRBV5-4 and TRBJ1-1; D ambiguous. Germline-derived CDR1 and CDR2 are SGHNT and YYREEE (reference sequence). Between the trimmed V and J ends, which lost 1 base and 5 bases, there was a span of 12 bases. The CDR3 is 14 amino acids. The CDR3 nucleotides are TGTGCCAGCAGCTTGAGCTCGGCAGGAACTGAAGCTTTCTTT. Translating it yields CASSLSSAGTEAFF.

This chain joins TRBV13 and TRBJ2-2, with a tentative D call TRBD1 (5 bases). Germline V gives CDR1 PRHDT, CDR2 FYEKMQ (reference sequence). V was clipped by 5 bases and J by 6 bases, with 16 bases between them. There are 15 residues in the CDR3. The CDR3 DNA is TGTGCCAGCAGCCTACCGGGCCTAGGGGCCGGGGAGCTGTTTTTT. Residues: CASSLPGLGAGELFF.

The V gene is TRBV5-1, the J gene TRBJ2-1; D is possibly TRBD2 (6 bases). The CDR3 runs to 16 residues. Germline assignment: CDR1 SGHRS and CDR2 YFSETQ. Trimming left V 3 bases short and J 5 bases short, with 18 bases between. The CDR3 sequence is CASSSTSRGSDNEQFF. DNA of the CDR3: TGCGCCAGCAGCTCCACTAGTCGGGGGTCAGACAATGAGCAGTTCTTC.

The count of this clone is one. The chain links TRBV4-1 to TRBJ2-5, with 9 bases identical to TRBD1. Per germline, CDR1 MGHRA and CDR2 YSYEKL. V lost 1 base and J lost 5; bases outside the gene matches: 11. This CDR3 spans 17 amino acids. The CDR3 region is CASSQVYSGTGKETQYF. CDR3 nucleotide sequence: TGCGCCAGCAGCCAAGTCTATTCCGGGACAGGGAAGGAGACCCAGTACTTC.

This chain uses TRBV19 with TRBJ2-1, with D possibly matching TRBD2 (6 bases). The CDR3 spans 18 residues. Germline CDR1 LNHDA, CDR2 SQIVND (reference sequence). V lost 5 bases, J lost 4 bases, and 24 bases lay in between. The CDR3 DNA follows: TGTGCCAGTAGTTCCCAAGATGGGAGGAAACATAATTACAATGAGCAGTTCTTC. It yields the protein CASSSQDGRKHNYNEQFF. Drawing the rest from reference TRBV19 and TRBJ2-1, the complete variable domain is DGGITQSPKYLFRKEGQNVTLSCEQNLNHDAMYWYRQDPGQGLRLIYYSQIVNDFQKGDIAEGYSVSREKKESFPLTVTSAQKNPTAFYLCASSSQDGRKHNYNEQFFGPGTRLTVL.

The V call is TRBV5-6, the J call TRBJ2-1, with 14 positions matching TRBD2. This CDR3 has 15 amino acids. Germline CDR1 SGHDT, CDR2 YYEEEE. Trimming took 4 bases from V and 8 from J; bases not matched to a gene: 5. CDR3 DNA: TGTGCCAGCAGCGCCGGGACTAGCGGGAGCGATGAGCAGTTCTTC. Its protein product is CASSAGTSGSDEQFF.

CDR3: CASSMRGTSYEQYF. Here the CDR3 DNA reads TGTGCCAGTAGTATGAGGGGCACCAGCTACGAGCAGTACTTC. The chain is built from TRBV19 and TRBJ2-7; perhaps D is TRBD1 or TRBD2 (5 bases each). The germline V gene has CDR1 LNHDA and CDR2 SQIVND (reference sequence). With 3 bases removed from V and 3 bases from J, the gap between germline ends came to 12 bases. This CDR3 contains 14 residues.

The chain couples TRBV4-3 to TRBJ2-1; 7 bases align to TRBD2. The CDR3 length is 17 residues. The germline CDR1 and CDR2 sequences are LGHNA and YSLEER. V lost 4 bases and J lost 0; bases outside the gene matches: 9. CDR3 sequence: CASSLIYSGSSYNEQFF. The DNA for the CDR3 is TGCGCCAGCAGCCTTATTTATAGCGGGTCCTCCTACAATGAGCAGTTCTTC.

The V and J genes are TRBV5-4 and TRBJ2-3; D call uncertain. The germline V gene encodes CDR1 SGHNT and CDR2 YYREEE (reference sequence). V lost 5 bases and J lost 2, with 12 bases in between. The CDR3 loop spans 14 amino acids. The DNA for the CDR3 is TGTGCCAGCAGGAGGACCCTCGCCACAGATACGCAGTATTTT. It specifies CASRRTLATDTQYF.

The V gene is TRBV6-5, the J gene TRBJ2-1; D call uncertain. Trimming shortened V by 2 bases and J by 10 bases, and 9 bases separated the two germline ends. From germline, CDR1 is MNHEY and CDR2 SVGAGI. The CDR3 loop spans 12 amino acids. The CDR3 spells CASSYNGLEQFF. The CDR3 DNA reads as TGTGCCAGCAGTTACAACGGATTAGAGCAGTTCTTC.

The chain joins TRBV6-5 to TRBJ2-5, with D unclear. The J call may be wrong; the DNA end is better matched by TRBJ2-7. This CDR3 spans 13 amino acids. Germline lookup yields CDR1 MNHEY and CDR2 SVGAGI. In DNA, the CDR3 is TGTGCCAGCAGTTACTCTGGTCCATACGAGCAGTACTTC. This translates into CASSYSGPYEQYF.

The gene calls are TRBV13 and TRBJ1-1; D not resolved. Trimming removed 1 base at V and 0 bases at J, with 6 bases between. This CDR3 is 14 amino acids long. Per germline, CDR1 PRHDT and CDR2 FYEKMQ (reference sequence). This chain's CDR3 is CASSLVRLNTEAFF. The CDR3 nucleotides are TGTGCCAGCAGCTTAGTGAGGTTGAACACTGAAGCTTTCTTT. The full variable domain, its missing parts supplied by reference TRBV13 and TRBJ1-1, is AAGVIQSPRHLIKEKRETATLKCYPIPRHDTVYWYQQGPGQDPQFLISFYEKMQSDKGSIPDRFSAQQFSDYHSELNMSSLELGDSALYFCASSLVRLNTEAFFGQGTRLTVV.

The CDR3 here is CASSLAFELNSPLHF. CDR3 DNA: TGTGCCAGCAGCTTGGCCTTCGAGCTCAATTCACCCCTCCACTTT. The rearrangement uses TRBV5-8 and TRBJ1-6, with D uncertain. CDR1 and CDR2 (germline): SGHTS, YDEGEE. This CDR3 is 15 amino acids long. The V end was cut by 0 bases, the J end by 7 bases, with 11 bases between.

CDR3 nucleotides: TGTGCCAGCAGTTTATACCGGGGGTCCTATAATTCACCCCTCCACTTT. Protein sequence: CASSLYRGSYNSPLHF. The chain couples TRBV28 to TRBJ1-6; possible D gene TRBD1, 5 bases. The length of the CDR3 is 16 residues. Trimming shortened V by 1 base and J by 1 base, and 8 bases separated the two germline ends. CDR1 is MDHEN, CDR2 SYDVKM, per germline.

The chain links TRBV30 to TRBJ2-4, with 7 bases that match TRBD2. This CDR3 is 13 amino acids long. Trimming removed 0 bases from V and 8 bases from J; junction bases left unmatched: 4. Per germline, CDR1 GTSNPN and CDR2 SVGIG (reference sequence). The CDR3 loop is CAWSVRGGYIQYF. The CDR3 nucleotides read TGTGCCTGGAGTGTACGCGGGGGATACATTCAGTACTTC.